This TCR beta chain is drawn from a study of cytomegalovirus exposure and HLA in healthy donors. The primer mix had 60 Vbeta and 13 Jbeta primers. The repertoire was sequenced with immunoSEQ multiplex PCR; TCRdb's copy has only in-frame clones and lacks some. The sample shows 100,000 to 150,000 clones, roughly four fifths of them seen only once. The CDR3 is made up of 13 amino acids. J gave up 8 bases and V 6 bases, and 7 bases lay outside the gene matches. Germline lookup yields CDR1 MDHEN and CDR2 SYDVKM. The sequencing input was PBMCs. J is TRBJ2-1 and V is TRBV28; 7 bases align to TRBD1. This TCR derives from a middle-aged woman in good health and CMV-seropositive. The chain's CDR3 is CASSPPTGDEQFF. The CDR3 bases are TGTGCCAGCAGCCCACCAACAGGGGATGAGCAGTTCTTC.